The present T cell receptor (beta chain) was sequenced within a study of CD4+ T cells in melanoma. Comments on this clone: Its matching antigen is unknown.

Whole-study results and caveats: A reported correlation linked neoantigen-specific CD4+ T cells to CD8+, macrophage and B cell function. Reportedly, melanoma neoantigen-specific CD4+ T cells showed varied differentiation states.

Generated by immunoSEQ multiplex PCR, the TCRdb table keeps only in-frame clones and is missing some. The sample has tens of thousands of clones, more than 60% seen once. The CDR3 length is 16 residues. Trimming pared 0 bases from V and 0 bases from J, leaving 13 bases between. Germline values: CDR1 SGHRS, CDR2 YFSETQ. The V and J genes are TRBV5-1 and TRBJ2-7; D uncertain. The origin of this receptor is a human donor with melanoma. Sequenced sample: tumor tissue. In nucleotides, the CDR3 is TGCGCCAGCAGCTTGGCCGGAACAGTCCCCTCCTACGAGCAGTACTTC. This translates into CASSLAGTVPSYEQYF.